Listed here are 20 T cell receptor beta chains from one sample, sequenced in a study of CD8+ T cells in alopecia areata. Treatment indicated: oral pan-JAK inhibitor, 5-10 mg twice daily. In each case, RNA was isolated and then reverse transcribed into cDNA as the sequencing template. Data came from immunoSEQ multiplex PCR; TCRdb stores just in-frame clones and leaves some out. This table has about 160,000 clones, around three fifths appearing once. The sample here was CD4+ T cells sorted from blood, taken at week 24, from a patient treated with tofacitinib. The source of these receptors is a human donor with alopecia areata.

This clone was counted between two and nine times. The chain recombines TRBV20-1 with TRBJ2-7; D is ambiguous. The germline gives CDR1 DFQATT, CDR2 SNEGSKA (reference sequence). This CDR3 is built from 11 residues. The CDR3: CRRSLAYEQYF. The CDR3 nucleotides are TGCAGGCGATCCCTAGCCTACGAGCAGTACTTC.

In this sample, this clone turned up a few times. The chain has TRBV30 and TRBJ2-5; no clear D. The V end was cut by 4 bases, the J end by 0 bases, with 3 bases between. The germline V gene has CDR1 GTSNPN and CDR2 SVGIG (reference sequence). This CDR3 is 11 amino acids long. CDR3 loop: CAWKYQETQYF. In DNA form, the CDR3 reads TGTGCCTGGAAGTACCAAGAGACCCAGTACTTC.

The chain joins TRBV30 to TRBJ1-2; unclear D gene. Germline V lookup: CDR1 GTSNPN, CDR2 SVGIG (reference sequence). This CDR3 is 11 amino acids long. Trimming removed 4 bases at V and 8 bases at J, with 11 bases between. As DNA, the CDR3 is TGTGCCTGGACGGGCCCTCGGGGCTACACCTTC. Translated, it gives CAWTGPRGYTF.

This chain connects TRBV25-1 to TRBJ1-6, with a weak D call TRBD1 (5 bases). V lost 7 bases and J lost 7, with 14 bases in between. From germline, CDR1 is MGHDK and CDR2 SYGVNS. The CDR3 has 14 amino acids. The CDR3 sequence is CASTPGTPNSPLHF. The CDR3 DNA follows: TGTGCCAGCACCCCCGGGACCCCAAATTCACCCCTCCACTTT.

In DNA, the CDR3 is TGTGCCTGGAGTGGAGCGGGTTCTGTGTACCAAGAGACCCAGTACTTC. It codes for CAWSGAGSVYQETQYF. The rearrangement joins TRBV30 to TRBJ2-5; TRBD2 might be the D (6 bases). This CDR3 has 16 residues. The germline V gene has CDR1 GTSNPN and CDR2 SVGIG (reference sequence). Trimming cost V 1 base and J 0 bases, with 15 bases left between them.

The chain carries TRBV20-1 and TRBJ1-5, with a tentative D call TRBD1 (5 bases). Germline values: CDR1 DFQATT, CDR2 SNEGSKA (reference sequence). V was pared by 5 bases and J by 7 bases, with 9 bases between. CDR3 length: 11 amino acids. The CDR3 region has the DNA TGCAGTGCTGGTGACAGACAGCCCCAGCATTTT. Translated: CSAGDRQPQHF.

This clone was seen only a few times. The rearrangement links TRBV5-1 to TRBJ2-5; 7 nucleotides agree with TRBD2. The J segment lost 5 bases and the V segment lost 4 bases, leaving 8 bases of the junction unmatched. CDR1 and CDR2 from the germline V gene are SGHRS and YFSETQ. The CDR3 contains 14 residues. The CDR3 loop is CASSLGLGGETQYF. The CDR3 DNA is TGCGCCAGCAGCCTAGGACTAGGCGGGGAGACCCAGTACTTC.

CDR3 in amino acids: CSVGQILNNEQFF. For the CDR3, the DNA is TGCAGCGTTGGACAGATCTTAAACAATGAGCAGTTCTTC. The chain combines TRBV29-1 with TRBJ2-1; D is possibly TRBD1 (5 bases). CDR1 SQVTM and CDR2 ANQGSEA come from the germline V gene. There are 13 residues in the CDR3. The V gene lost 4 bases and the J gene lost 5 bases, with 12 bases spanning the gap.

The chain joins TRBV27 to TRBJ2-5; TRBD1 might be the D (6 bases). Trimming removed 4 bases from V and 1 base from J, with 7 bases in between. Germline V CDR1 and CDR2: MNHEY, SMNVEV (reference sequence). The CDR3 runs to 13 residues. This chain's CDR3 is CASSWTAQETQYF. Here the CDR3 DNA reads TGTGCCAGCAGTTGGACAGCCCAAGAGACCCAGTACTTC.

V and J are TRBV9 and TRBJ1-2; TRBD1 agrees at 7 bases. This CDR3 comprises 14 residues. J was trimmed by 7 bases and V by 3 bases; bases with no gene match: 9. Germline CDR1 and CDR2: SGDLS and YYNGEE. The DNA for the CDR3 is TGTGCCAGCAGCGAAGACCAGGGGGTACGTGGCTACACCTTC. Protein product: CASSEDQGVRGYTF.

In nucleotides, the CDR3 is TGTGCCAGCAGCCGTCGTGGTTCGTGGTCTGGCGGGGGCAACAACGAGCAGTACTTC. Translated: CASSRRGSWSGGGNNEQYF. This chain connects TRBV4-2 to TRBJ2-7; a weak D match, TRBD2 (7 bases). Germline V CDR1 and CDR2: LGHNA, YNFKEQ. This CDR3 comprises 19 residues. The V and J ends lost 4 bases and 5 bases respectively, with 30 bases between them.

The chain has TRBV10-3 and TRBJ2-3; TRBD2 matches 9 bases. CDR1 ENHRY and CDR2 SYGVKD come from the germline V gene. The CDR3 runs to 13 residues. V trimming: 11 bases; J trimming: 5 bases; junction bases outside the gene matches: 8. This CDR3 reads CAVYSGGLDTQYF. The CDR3 DNA sequence: TGTGCCGTCTATAGCGGGGGCCTAGATACGCAGTATTTT.

V usage is TRBV7-2 and J usage is TRBJ1-2, with D possibly TRBD1 on 5 matching bases. Trimming pared 2 bases from V and 8 bases from J, leaving 18 bases between. The germline V gene has CDR1 SGHTA and CDR2 FQGNSA. The CDR3 is 15 amino acids. In DNA form, the CDR3 reads TGTGCCAGCAGCTTACGGGAAGGGGCGACCTACGGCTACACCTTC. Translated: CASSLREGATYGYTF. The full variable domain, its missing parts supplied by reference TRBV7-2 and TRBJ1-2, is GAGVSQSPSNKVTEKGKDVELRCDPISGHTALYWYRQSLGQGLEFLIYFQGNSAPDKSGLPSDRFSAERTGGSVSTLTIQRTQQEDSAVYLCASSLREGATYGYTFGSGTRLTVV.

The rearrangement links TRBV30 to TRBJ2-2; 7 bases agree with TRBD1. V lost 5 bases and J lost 6; bases outside the gene matches: 6. Germline loops: CDR1 GTSNPN, CDR2 SVGIG (reference sequence). The CDR3 spans 13 residues. CDR3 region: CAWDRDTAGELFF. CDR3 bases: TGTGCCTGGGACAGGGACACTGCCGGGGAGCTGTTTTTT.

The chain combines TRBV29-1 with TRBJ2-2; D is undetermined. Trimming left V 6 bases short and J 4 bases short, with 9 bases between. The CDR3 extends over 12 amino acids. CDR1 and CDR2 from the germline V gene are SQVTM and ANQGSEA. This CDR3 reads CSVGQSTGELFF. CDR3 coding DNA: TGCAGCGTCGGGCAGAGCACCGGGGAGCTGTTTTTT.

A single count supports this clone. The CDR3: CAWRQGMAGGYTF. The CDR3 coding sequence is TGTGCCTGGAGACAGGGGATGGCGGGGGGCTACACCTTC. The chain employs TRBV30 and TRBJ1-2, with TRBD1 matching over 7 bases. The germline gives CDR1 GTSNPN, CDR2 SVGIG (reference sequence). Trimming cost V 3 bases and J 8 bases; bases outside gene matches: 9. This CDR3 has 13 amino acids.

The gene calls are TRBV5-1 and TRBJ2-7; tentative D call: TRBD2 (6 bases). Per germline, CDR1 SGHRS and CDR2 YFSETQ. V gave up 3 bases and J gave up 7 bases, with 23 bases separating them. This CDR3 spans 16 amino acids. The DNA of the CDR3 is TGCGCCAGCAGCTGGTGGCCAACGGGGGAAGAGGGAGAGCAGTACTTC. Its translation is CASSWWPTGEEGEQYF.

The chain links TRBV2 to TRBJ2-7; D is perhaps TRBD2 (7 bases). Trimming shortened V by 0 bases and J by 3 bases, and 15 bases separated the two germline ends. The CDR3 length is 16 residues. Per germline, CDR1 SNHLY and CDR2 FYNNEI. This CDR3 reads CASSEAGVRGLYEQYF. The CDR3 region has the DNA TGTGCCAGCAGTGAAGCGGGCGTGCGGGGGCTCTACGAGCAGTACTTC. Combining the CDR3 with reference TRBV2 and TRBJ2-7 gives the whole variable domain EPEVTQTPSHQVTQMGQEVILRCVPISNHLYFYWYRQILGQKVEFLVSFYNNEISEKSEIFDDQFSVERPDGSNFTLKIRSTKLEDSAMYFCASSEAGVRGLYEQYFGPGTRLTVT.

This clone appeared a few times. The chain carries TRBV5-6 and TRBJ2-1; D possibly corresponds to TRBD2 (7 bases). V lost 2 bases and J lost 8, with 20 bases in between. The germline gives CDR1 SGHDT, CDR2 YYEEEE. The CDR3 contains 16 residues. DNA for the CDR3: TGTGCCAGCAGCTTATGGAAGGGGGGGCCTTTCGATGAGCAGTTCTTC. It yields the protein CASSLWKGGPFDEQFF.

The chain joins TRBV30 to TRBJ1-1, with a tentative D call TRBD1 (5 bases). Looked up from germline, CDR1 is GTSNPN and CDR2 is SVGIG (reference sequence). The CDR3 is made up of 14 amino acids. V lost 3 bases to trimming and J lost 0 bases, with 11 bases between them. The CDR3 DNA is TGTGCCTGGAGGATCCAGGGAATGAACACTGAAGCTTTCTTT. It codes for CAWRIQGMNTEAFF.